Listed here is a single TCR beta chain. Its antigen is undetermined. The record originates from a study of T cell responses to AZD1222 COVID-19 vaccine. Overall study: Second-dose groups at about 4 or about 12 weeks were pooled.

Germline V gene data show CDR1 as MNHEY and CDR2 as SVGEGT. CDR3 length: 12 residues. V dropped 5 bases and J dropped 2 bases, with 5 bases sitting between them. General observations from the study: Reportedly, close to half of spike-specific TCRs are directed against unmutated variant regions.

TCRdb's copy holds only in-frame clones and misses some; the assay was immunoSEQ multiplex PCR. The sample has 100,000 to 150,000 clones; about 90% are singletons. The V and J genes are TRBV6-2 or TRBV6-3 and TRBJ2-3, with D uncertain. The sample in question was peripheral blood, obtained on day 0 of AZD1222 vaccination. The receptor comes from an adult in good health. CDR3 bases: TGTGCCAGCAGTACAAACACAGATACGCAGTATTTT. Translated, it gives CASSTNTDTQYF.